This TCR beta chain was documented in a study of identical twins. Study findings and constraints: Insertions were reduced in abundant cord blood beta clonotypes but not in memory repertoires. Where out-of-frame alpha sequences were twin-shared, they showed excess low generation probability.

Template switching, a step in the protocol, added a universal primer site, and cDNA carried unique molecular identifiers. TCRdb itself ran the 5' RACE reads through MiXCR, one entry per CDR3 protein. Of 450,000 to 600,000 distinct CDR3 sequences in the sample, about a fifth were seen once. Every donor was a healthy Caucasian. As to this clonotype: Its cognate antigen is unknown.

The ends lost 1 base at V and 5 bases at J; junction bases unmatched: 7. CDR3 length: 16 residues. In germline, CDR1 is LGHNA, CDR2 YNFKEQ. The same sample was also used in a study of yellow fever vaccine responses in identical twins.

The V gene is TRBV4-2, the J gene TRBJ2-3, with 9 nucleotides matching TRBD1. This clonotype was obtained from a woman younger than 30 in good health. Sequencing input: CD4+ T cells sorted from blood. CDR3 nucleotides: TGTGCCAGCAGCCAAGTGGCGGGACAGGGTATAGATACGCAGTATTTT. This encodes CASSQVAGQGIDTQYF.